What follows are 9 T cell receptor beta chains derived from one specimen sequenced in a study of blood T cell repertoires in COVID-19. Some clones are missing from TCRdb's copy, which holds only in-frame ones; the method was immunoSEQ multiplex PCR. The sample lists approximately 150,000 clones; about 86% were seen once. Material for sequencing was peripheral blood. The receptor set was obtained from a woman aged 55-69 years with acute or convalescent COVID-19.

This clone was counted between two and nine times. The V call is TRBV6-5, the J call TRBJ2-7; 8 bases agree with TRBD2. This CDR3 spans 15 amino acids. Germline V CDR1 and CDR2: MNHEY, SVGAGI. The V segment lost 6 bases and the J segment 2 bases; nucleotides outside the gene matches: 9. Here the CDR3 DNA reads TGTGCCAGCAGCGCGGCGCGGGGGGTAGCCTACGAGCAGTACTTC. This encodes CASSAARGVAYEQYF.

The chain combines TRBV6-5 with TRBJ2-5, with 10 positions matching TRBD2. The V and J ends lost 0 bases and 7 bases, in that order; junction bases with no gene match: 2. The CDR3 length is 14 residues. Germline CDR1 and CDR2: MNHEY and SVGAGI. This chain's CDR3 is CASSYSASGGTQYF. The CDR3 nucleotides are TGTGCCAGCAGTTACTCTGCTAGCGGGGGGACCCAGTACTTC.

This clone showed up just once. The rearrangement links TRBV9 to TRBJ1-1, with D uncertain. The germline V gene has CDR1 SGDLS and CDR2 YYNGEE. CDR3 length: 13 residues. V lost 1 base to trimming and J lost 1 base, with 5 bases between them. CDR3 bases: TGTGCCAGCAGCGTACAGTGGAACACTGAAGCTTTCTTT. Translated: CASSVQWNTEAFF. The variable domain in full, completed from reference TRBV9 and TRBJ1-1, reads DSGVTQTPKHLITATGQRVTLRCSPRSGDLSVYWYQQSLDQGLQFLIQYYNGEERAKGNILERFSAQQFPDLHSELNLSSLELGDSALYFCASSVQWNTEAFFGQGTRLTVV.

The chain joins TRBV18 to TRBJ1-4; possibly TRBD1 for D (5 bases). The V end lost 3 bases, the J end lost 5 bases, and 13 bases lay between the germline ends. Germline CDR1 KGHSH, CDR2 LQKENI. The CDR3 extends over 15 amino acids. The CDR3 DNA reads TGTGCCAGCTCACCTTCAGGGATTGGGAATGAAAAACTGTTTTTT. This encodes CASSPSGIGNEKLFF.

This chain links TRBV7-6 with TRBJ2-2; D gene ambiguous. This CDR3 contains 17 residues. Germline V gives CDR1 SGHVS, CDR2 FNYEAQ. V lost 3 bases and J 0 bases, leaving 14 bases between the germline ends. The DNA for the CDR3 is TGTGCCAGCAGCTTCCCCACTTCAGAGGCGAACACCGGGGAGCTGTTTTTT. Translating gives CASSFPTSEANTGELFF.

The chain joins TRBV4-1 to TRBJ1-2; TRBD1 might be the D (6 bases). The V end lost 4 bases, the J end lost 6 bases, and 27 bases lay between the germline ends. Germline V CDR1 and CDR2: MGHRA, YSYEKL. The CDR3 covers 18 residues. CDR3 sequence: CASSPPSGGRSKLDGYTF. The CDR3 region has the DNA TGCGCCAGCAGCCCCCCATCGGGGGGGCGGTCTAAACTAGATGGCTACACCTTC.

The chain links TRBV5-5 to TRBJ1-2; no clear D. Trimming removed 0 bases at V and 0 bases at J, with 9 bases between. The CDR3 is 15 residues long. Per germline, CDR1 SGHKS and CDR2 YYEKEE (reference sequence). In nucleotides, the CDR3 is TGTGCCAGCAGCTTGGATACACAATCTAACTATGGCTACACCTTC. It translates to CASSLDTQSNYGYTF.

V gene TRBV24-1 combines with J gene TRBJ2-1; 8 bases are a match to TRBD1. This CDR3 region has 17 residues. Trimming took 4 bases from V and 4 from J; bases not matched to a gene: 11. Germline V lookup: CDR1 KGHDR, CDR2 SFDVKD. The CDR3 reads CATSDAQGALAYNEQFF. DNA of the CDR3: TGTGCCACCAGTGACGCTCAGGGGGCCTTGGCGTACAATGAGCAGTTCTTC.

This CDR3 reads CASSLGGGAQVGYTF. CDR3 DNA: TGTGCCAGCAGCTTAGGCGGTGGGGCGCAGGTTGGCTACACCTTC. The chain couples TRBV11-2 to TRBJ1-2, with D possibly being TRBD1 (5 bases). The CDR3 runs to 15 residues. Trimming shortened V by 1 base and J by 7 bases, and 16 bases separated the two germline ends. CDR1 is SGHAT and CDR2 is FQNNGV in the germline V gene.